This T cell receptor beta chain was obtained from a study of T-cell reconstitution after alpha-beta-depleted transplantation in children. CDR3 length equals 13 residues. Germline assignment: CDR1 KGHSH and CDR2 LQKENI. V lost 0 bases, J lost 2 bases, and 5 bases lay in between. Preparation of the TCRbeta library was carried out with unique molecular identifiers. TCRdb independently ran MiXCR on the PCR reads; one entry per CDR3 protein. The sample lists a few hundred thousand distinct CDR3 sequences; under 13% were seen once. The receptor was isolated from a human donor who donated a stem cell graft to a child with acute myeloid leukemia. The V gene is TRBV18, the J gene TRBJ2-7; D is unresolved. The sequences come from PBMCs from the stem cell graft donor, collected from the stem cell graft. CDR3 in DNA: TGTGCCAGCTCACCACCTTTCACCTACGAGCAGTACTTC. This translates into CASSPPFTYEQYF. The full variable domain, rest sourced from reference TRBV18 and TRBJ2-7, is NAGVMQNPRHLVRRRGQEARLRCSPMKGHSHVYWYRQLPEEGLKFMVYLQKENIIDESGMPKERFSAEFPKEGPSILRIQQVVRGDSAAYFCASSPPFTYEQYFGPGTRLTVT.